The 17 T cell receptor beta chains reported below all come from one sample, sequenced in a study of blood T cells in healthy people across ages. Sample-barcoded 5' priming and a J-beta primer mix drove a second PCR of roughly 6 to 12 cycles. MiXCR was run by TCRdb on the 5' RACE reads, yielding one entry per CDR3 protein. The sample lists about 1.1 million distinct CDR3 sequences; 30% to 40% were seen once. The material sequenced was blood. The receptors here all came from a man in his late teens or twenties in good health.

The CDR3 reads CASSPYVKGANVLTF. CDR3 bases: TGTGCCAGCAGCCCCTACGTTAAGGGGGCCAACGTCCTGACTTTC. V gene TRBV7-8 combines with J gene TRBJ2-6; D remains ambiguous. The CDR3 has 15 amino acids. The ends were cut back, 5 bases at V and 4 bases at J, with 12 bases in the middle. Germline V gene sequence: CDR1 SGHVS, CDR2 FQNEAQ.

This clonotype was counted a few times. The V gene is TRBV12-3 or TRBV12-4, the J gene TRBJ1-2; TRBD1 matches 7 bases. The V segment lost 6 bases and the J segment 3 bases; nucleotides outside the gene matches: 13. The CDR3 spans 16 residues. CDR3 amino acids: CASSSTGNPRDYGYTF. The CDR3 DNA reads as TGTGCCAGCAGCTCGACAGGGAACCCCCGCGACTATGGCTACACCTTC.

The chain employs TRBV6-1 and TRBJ1-5, with D unresolved. The CDR3 sequence is 17 residues long. Germline-derived CDR1 and CDR2 are MNHNS and SASEGT. V lost 7 bases to trimming and J lost 3 bases, with 22 bases between them. This chain's CDR3 is CASNRGAPRPNNQPQHF. The CDR3 region has the DNA TGTGCCAGCAACAGAGGCGCTCCGAGACCGAACAATCAGCCCCAGCATTTT.

The chain employs TRBV3-1 and TRBJ1-2; maybe TRBD1 (6 bases). In germline, CDR1 is LGHDT, CDR2 YNNKEL (reference sequence). The V and J ends lost 4 bases and 3 bases respectively, with 15 bases between them. The CDR3 is 15 amino acids. For the CDR3, the DNA is TGTGCCAGCAGCCCTATACAGGGTAAATACTATGGCTACACCTTC. Protein sequence: CASSPIQGKYYGYTF.

In DNA, the CDR3 is TGTGCCAGCAGTCACGCCGCAGGGACCGGGGAGCTGTTTTTT. This encodes CASSHAAGTGELFF. This sequence joins TRBV7-6 and TRBJ2-2; a possible D gene is TRBD1 (5 bases). With 6 bases removed from V and 5 bases from J, the gap between germline ends came to 13 bases. Germline V CDR1 and CDR2: SGHVS, FNYEAQ. The CDR3 covers 14 residues.

The table lists this clonotype with a few counts. The chain links TRBV9 to TRBJ2-1; D is ambiguous. The germline V gene encodes CDR1 SGDLS and CDR2 YYNGEE. The length of the CDR3 is 13 residues. Trimming removed 1 base from V and 8 bases from J, with 10 bases in between. CDR3 loop: CASSVLPGDEQFF. CDR3 nucleotide sequence: TGTGCCAGCAGCGTACTCCCAGGAGATGAGCAGTTCTTC.

This clonotype was found a few times. This chain connects TRBV10-3 to TRBJ1-6; 11 bases map to TRBD1. Trimming cost V 1 base and J 5 bases; bases outside gene matches: 16. This CDR3 has 21 residues. Germline V CDR1 and CDR2: ENHRY, SYGVKD. The DNA for the CDR3 is TGTGCCATCAGTGAGTTCCAGGACAGGGGGCCCTCTAGTGCGGATAATTCACCCCTCCACTTT. It codes for CAISEFQDRGPSSADNSPLHF.

This chain's CDR3 is CASSLARRLADYNEQFF. Written as DNA, the CDR3 is TGTGCCAGCAGCTTAGCGAGGCGACTAGCAGACTACAATGAGCAGTTCTTC. The chain uses TRBV7-9 and TRBJ2-1, with 7 nucleotides matching TRBD2. After removal of 0 bases from V and 3 bases from J, the junction contained 8 bases not matched to a gene. There are 17 residues in the CDR3. Germline V gives CDR1 SEHNR, CDR2 FQNEAQ (reference sequence).

J is TRBJ1-1 and V is TRBV30; TRBD1 might be the D (5 bases). The ends were cut back, 5 bases at V and 8 bases at J, with 9 bases in the middle. Germline CDR1 GTSNPN, CDR2 SVGIG (reference sequence). CDR3 length equals 10 residues. The CDR3 is CAWRQREAFF. DNA for the CDR3: TGTGCCTGGCGACAGAGAGAAGCTTTCTTT.

Only a few counts were recorded for this clonotype. In DNA, the CDR3 is TGTGCCAGCAGTGAGTTGGGGCTAGTTAGAAGAAATGAGCAGTTCTTC. Translating gives CASSELGLVRRNEQFF. The chain employs TRBV2 and TRBJ2-1; TRBD1 is a possible D gene (5 bases). Germline CDR1 reads SNHLY; CDR2 reads FYNNEI. The length of the CDR3 is 16 residues. V was trimmed by 3 bases and J by 7 bases, leaving 19 bases between them.

The rearrangement joins TRBV19 to TRBJ2-5, with 13 nucleotides matching TRBD2. CDR1 LNHDA and CDR2 SQIVND come from the germline V gene (reference sequence). The CDR3 runs to 15 residues. Germline trimming cut 8 bases from V and 3 bases from J; bases unmatched to any gene: 6. Here the CDR3 reads CASGGLAGVEETQYF. DNA of the CDR3: TGTGCCAGTGGCGGACTAGCGGGGGTCGAAGAGACCCAGTACTTC.

This clonotype was counted ten times or more. DNA of the CDR3: TGTGCCAGCAGTGAAATCCAGGGTGCTGAGCAGTTCTTC. This sequence encodes CASSEIQGAEQFF. The chain employs TRBV28 and TRBJ2-1; possible D gene TRBD1, 5 bases. With 5 bases removed from V and 9 bases from J, the gap between germline ends came to 14 bases. The CDR3 spans 13 residues. Per germline, CDR1 MDHEN and CDR2 SYDVKM.

The chain employs TRBV12-3 or TRBV12-4 and TRBJ1-1; 9 bases line up with TRBD1. Unmatched junction bases numbered 6, after V lost 5 bases and J lost 5 bases. This CDR3 contains 14 residues. The CDR3 DNA reads as TGTGCCAGCAGTATAAACAGGGGGCGGACTGAAGCTTTCTTT. Its protein product is CASSINRGRTEAFF.

The CDR3 loop is CSATGGLFVNEQFF. The CDR3 coding sequence is TGCAGTGCGACTGGGGGGCTATTTGTCAATGAGCAGTTCTTC. The V call is TRBV20-1, the J call TRBJ2-1; possibly TRBD1 or TRBD2 for D (6 bases each). Trimming removed 6 bases from V and 6 bases from J, with 18 bases in between. The CDR3 spans 14 residues. CDR1 is DFQATT, CDR2 SNEGSKA, per germline (reference sequence).

This chain links TRBV4-1 with TRBJ2-3; 9 bases map to TRBD2. V lost 5 bases and J lost 4; bases outside the gene matches: 7. This CDR3 contains 15 residues. Germline V gene sequence: CDR1 MGHRA, CDR2 YSYEKL. CDR3 in DNA: TGCGCCAGCAGCTTTCGGACTAGCGCGGCAGATACGCAGTATTTT. Protein: CASSFRTSAADTQYF.

This clonotype has just a few counts. This rearrangement joins TRBV3-1 to TRBJ1-3; 8 nucleotides agree with TRBD1. This CDR3 has 18 amino acids. CDR1 and CDR2 from the germline V gene are LGHDT and YNNKEL (reference sequence). J gave up 0 bases and V 1 base, and 8 bases lay outside the gene matches. DNA of the CDR3: TGTGCCAGCAGCCAAGTCCCGCTGACAGGGGTCTCTGGAAACACCATATATTTT. Translated: CASSQVPLTGVSGNTIYF. The complete variable domain, with remaining parts taken from reference TRBV3-1 and TRBJ1-3, reads DTAVSQTPKYLVTQMGNDKSIKCEQNLGHDTMYWYKQDSKKFLKIMFSYNNKELIINETVPNRFSPKSPDKAHLNLHINSLELGDSAVYFCASSQVPLTGVSGNTIYFGEGSWLTVV.

This clonotype was seen at least ten times. V gene TRBV29-1 combines with J gene TRBJ1-2; D may be TRBD1 (6 bases). The CDR3 has 14 amino acids. Germline values: CDR1 SQVTM, CDR2 ANQGSEA. Trimming stripped 6 bases from V and 4 bases from J, with 18 bases between. The CDR3 DNA is TGCAGCGTAAGTCAACGCGGACAGATCTATGGCTACACCTTC. It codes for CSVSQRGQIYGYTF.